Shown below are 8 T cell receptor beta chains from a single sample sequenced in a study of blood T cells in healthy people across ages. Next came a second PCR, run for roughly 6 to 11 cycles, which used a sample-barcoded 5' primer along with a J-beta primer mix. One entry per CDR3 protein results from TCRdb running MiXCR on the 5' RACE reads. The sample has more than 750,000 distinct CDR3 sequences, around 29% seen once; the top ten hold roughly a tenth. These data were also reused for a study on T cells of mothers and their children.

Sequenced input: blood. The receptors were sampled from a woman in her forties in good health.

The chain joins TRBV7-9 to TRBJ1-2, with 8 bases lining up with TRBD1. The trim removed 1 base at V and 2 bases at J, leaving 6 bases unmatched. The CDR3 totals 16 residues. Per germline, CDR1 SEHNR and CDR2 FQNEAQ (reference sequence). The CDR3 reads CASSLVARGQNYGYTF. The CDR3 nucleotides are TGTGCCAGCAGCTTAGTTGCCAGGGGGCAAAACTATGGCTACACCTTC.

V is TRBV30 and J is TRBJ1-1; TRBD1 agrees at 7 bases. The J segment lost 6 bases and the V segment lost 1 base, leaving 11 bases of the junction unmatched. Germline CDR1 GTSNPN, CDR2 SVGIG (reference sequence). The length of the CDR3 is 15 residues. CDR3 DNA: TGTGCCTGGAGTGACCCTTGGACAGGTAAATCTGAAGCTTTCTTT. This gives the protein CAWSDPWTGKSEAFF. Together with reference TRBV30 and TRBJ1-1, the CDR3 gives the full variable domain: SQTIHQWPATLVQPVGSPLSLECTVEGTSNPNLYWYRQAAGRGLQLLFYSVGIGQISSEVPQNLSASRPQDRQFILSSKKLLLSDSGFYLCAWSDPWTGKSEAFFGQGTRLTVV.

Regarding this clonotype: The junction differs from germline at one of its ends, possibly a read error. The V and J genes are TRBV7-8 and TRBJ1-2; 10 bases align to TRBD1. The germline CDR1 and CDR2 sequences are SGHVS and FQNEAQ. The length of the CDR3 is 14 residues. The CDR3 DNA sequence: TGTGCCGGCAGCGACGACAGGGGGCGCGATGGCTACACCTTC. It yields the protein CAGSDDRGRDGYTF.

The V call is TRBV20-1, the J call TRBJ1-4; D call uncertain. This CDR3 is 13 amino acids long. Trimming removed 6 bases at V and 8 bases at J, with 16 bases between. The germline CDR1 and CDR2 sequences are DFQATT and SNEGSKA (reference sequence). CDR3 in amino acids: CSAHHTVGEKLFF. CDR3 nucleotide sequence: TGCAGTGCCCACCACACGGTGGGAGAAAAACTGTTTTTT.

The rearrangement joins TRBV12-3 or TRBV12-4 to TRBJ1-5; D call uncertain. The CDR3 extends over 15 amino acids. V dropped 2 bases and J dropped 1 base, with 9 bases sitting between them. DNA for the CDR3: TGTGCCAGCAGTTTAAGGTTCTCAAGCAATCAGCCCCAGCATTTT. Encoded protein: CASSLRFSSNQPQHF.

This clonotype was observed a few times. The V gene is TRBV7-9, the J gene TRBJ2-5; possibly TRBD2 for D (6 bases). CDR1 and CDR2 from the germline V gene are SEHNR and FQNEAQ (reference sequence). The CDR3 is 17 residues long. V gave up 0 bases and J gave up 5 bases, with 19 bases separating them. The CDR3 region is CASSLALHRDSGETQYF. CDR3 in DNA: TGTGCCAGCAGCTTAGCTCTCCACCGGGACTCCGGGGAGACCCAGTACTTC.

This sequence joins TRBV5-1 and TRBJ1-1; 8 bases agree with TRBD1. V was pared by 0 bases and J by 1 base, with 5 bases of the junction left unmatched. In germline, CDR1 is SGHRS, CDR2 YFSETQ. CDR3 length equals 16 residues. The CDR3: CASSLGTGTGNTEAFF. The CDR3 DNA sequence: TGCGCCAGCAGCTTGGGGACAGGGACCGGGAACACTGAAGCTTTCTTT.

The chain has TRBV20-1 and TRBJ2-5, with D perhaps matching TRBD1 or TRBD2 (5 bases each). The ends were cut back, 3 bases at V and 9 bases at J, with 17 bases in the middle. Germline V CDR1 and CDR2: DFQATT, SNEGSKA (reference sequence). This CDR3 has 13 residues. The CDR3 loop reads CSASIAGPRAQYF. The CDR3 nucleotides read TGCAGTGCTAGTATCGCGGGTCCCAGGGCCCAGTACTTC.